Given below is one T cell receptor (beta chain) in context. Repertoires were generated with immunoSEQ multiplex PCR, while TCRdb's copy carries only in-frame clones and drops some. The table has approximately 150,000 clones, less than 95% seen once. The sample originates from a study of T cell responses to AZD1222 COVID-19 vaccine. J gave up 7 bases and V 4 bases, and 8 bases lay outside the gene matches. CDR3 length: 13 residues. Germline assignment: CDR1 SGHRS and CDR2 YFSETQ. The source is an adult in good health. The rearrangement uses TRBV5-1 and TRBJ2-7; 7 bases fit TRBD1. The sample here was peripheral blood, taken on day 0 of AZD1222 vaccination. The CDR3 sequence is CASSGEQGVEQYF. CDR3 nucleotides: TGCGCCAGCAGCGGGGAGCAGGGGGTGGAGCAGTACTTC.